The entry below gives a single T cell receptor (beta chain) sequence along with its context. This clone was picked up a small number of times. It has no known antigen specificity. The input lacks base qualities; no much larger clone sits a single base away. The ViraFEST assay stimulated PBMC with viral peptide pools and then used TCR sequencing to identify antigen-specific CD4+ T cell clonotypes by expansion. After roughly 11 days of culture, CD4+ T cells were isolated with the EasySep CD4+ T cell isolation kit. Convalescent patients had PCR-confirmed SARS-CoV-2 infection between March and December 2020, before Alpha, Beta and Delta variants emerged in the United States. Two million PBMC per well were cultured in IMDM with roughly 5% human AB serum, 10 IU/ml IL-2 and gentamicin, plus 10 ug/ml peptides. A peptide pool from HIV-1 Nef was used as the negative control culture condition. On days 3 and 7, half of the culture medium was replaced with fresh IL-2-containing medium. Each peptide stimulation condition was cultured in triplicate wells unless otherwise noted. PBMC were separated from whole blood using Ficoll-Paque Plus gradient centrifugation and were then either cryopreserved at -140C or used fresh. Genomic DNA was extracted from cultured CD4+ T cells with the QIAamp micro DNA kit.

Libraries were prepared through the immunoSEQ multiplex PCR assay. DNA from the cultured and isolated CD4+ T cells underwent TCR beta CDR3 sequencing. From the authors' description of their analysis: Non-productive TCR sequences were removed, reads were trimmed to the CDR3 region, and CDR3s of at least 7 amino acids were retained. The MANAFEST web app was used to pick out antigen-specific clonotypes by comparing their expansion in peptide wells with that in reference cultures. To count as positive, a clone had to show expansion at FDR<0.05 compared with the reference and with all other wells, an odds ratio above 5, and a frequency above 0.1% in two replicate wells. Clonotypes significantly expanded in SARS-CoV-2 spike wells and in at least one common cold coronavirus spike condition were defined as cross-reactive. CDR3 similarity was assessed by Levenshtein distance using the stringdist R package, and unrooted trees were constructed with ape in R 3.6.1. TCRdb obtained this table from immuneACCESS and retained in-frame rearrangements with V and J assigned. These tables miss some clones; where compared with another copy, unresolved V genes account for less than half of the shortfall, and the remainder is unexplained. V and J calls and clone size come straight from that table; D and trimming were deduced from the DNA. This sample comprises 60,000 to 75,000 clones, 73% of them detected only once. About 5% of the sample is in the top ten clones.

The data stem from a study of vaccination effects on CD4 cells after COVID-19 (dated by TCRdb to between 2021 and 2024). In the study overall: Participants received two doses of either the BNT162b2 or the mRNA-1273 mRNA SARS-CoV-2 vaccine. Pre-vaccine samples were drawn from a couple of convalescent patients 16 days and one week before the first dose, at 142 and 148 days after COVID-19 diagnosis. SARS-CoV-2 spike-specific CD4+ TCR repertoires from before and after mRNA vaccination were compared in COVID-19 convalescent patients and in infection-naive vaccine recipients. A total of 10 COVID-19 convalescent patients and several SARS-CoV-2-naive healthy vaccine recipients were included in the full study. Cultures from other donors in the study were sequenced using the Oncomine TCR Beta short-read assay on an Illumina iSeq 100.

Study-wide conclusions, independent of this receptor: For convalescent patients, new clones induced by the vaccine made up most of the post-vaccine spike-reactive repertoire, and these new clones were largely distinct from the clones induced by infection. Both infection-induced and vaccine-induced clones contracted markedly at late post-vaccination timepoints, which is consistent with waning T cell responses. The study was limited by a small number of convalescent patients and lacked early post-infection timepoints.

This receptor was taken from a human donor who had a prior SARS-CoV-2 infection. The input for sequencing was CD4+ T cells from PBMCs cultured with HIV peptides, taken before COVID-19 vaccination. In the paper's terms, the cell subset or site label means: HIV-1 Nef peptide pool negative control/reference culture.

This receptor has the CDR3 CASSLVINTGELFF. The DNA sequence is TGTGCCAGCAGCTTAGTCATCAACACCGGGGAGCTGTTTTTT. Here the chain combines TRBV7-2 and TRBJ2-2; no D segment can be confidently identified. From the cysteine through the phenylalanine, the CDR3 covers 14 amino acids. Only the CDR3 portion is preserved as DNA: 42 bases, with reading frame beginning at the first base. V drops 1 base and J drops 2 bases, leaving 5 bases in between. CDR1 SGHTA and CDR2 FQGNSA were looked up in the germline V gene.